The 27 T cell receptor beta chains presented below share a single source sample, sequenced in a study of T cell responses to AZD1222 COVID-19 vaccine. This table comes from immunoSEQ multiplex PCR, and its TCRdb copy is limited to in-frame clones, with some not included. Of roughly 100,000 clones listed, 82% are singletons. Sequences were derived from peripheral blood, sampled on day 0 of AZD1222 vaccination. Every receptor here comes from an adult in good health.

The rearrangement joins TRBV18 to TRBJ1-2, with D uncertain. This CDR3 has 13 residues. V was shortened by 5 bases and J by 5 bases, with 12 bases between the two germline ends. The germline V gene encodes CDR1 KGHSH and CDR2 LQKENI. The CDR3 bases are TGTGCCAGCTCATCTGACGGCGGATATGGCTACACCTTC. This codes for CASSSDGGYGYTF.

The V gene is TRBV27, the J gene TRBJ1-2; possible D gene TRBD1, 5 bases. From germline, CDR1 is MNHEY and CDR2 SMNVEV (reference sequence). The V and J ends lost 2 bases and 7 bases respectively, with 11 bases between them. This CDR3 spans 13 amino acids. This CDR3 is CASSLGGVGGYTF. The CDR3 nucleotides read TGTGCCAGCAGTTTAGGAGGGGTGGGTGGCTACACCTTC.

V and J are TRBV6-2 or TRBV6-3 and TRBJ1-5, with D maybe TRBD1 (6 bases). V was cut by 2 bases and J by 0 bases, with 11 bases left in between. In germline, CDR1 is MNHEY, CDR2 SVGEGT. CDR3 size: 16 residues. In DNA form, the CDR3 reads TGTGCCAGCAGTTACGGGGACACGTATAGCAATCAGCCCCAGCATTTT. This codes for CASSYGDTYSNQPQHF.

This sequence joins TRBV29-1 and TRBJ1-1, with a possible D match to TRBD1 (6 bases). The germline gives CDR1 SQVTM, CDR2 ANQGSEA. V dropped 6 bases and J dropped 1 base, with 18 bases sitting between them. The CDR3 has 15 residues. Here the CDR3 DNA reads TGCAGCGTCCATCACACCGGGACACCGAACACTGAAGCTTTCTTT. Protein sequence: CSVHHTGTPNTEAFF.

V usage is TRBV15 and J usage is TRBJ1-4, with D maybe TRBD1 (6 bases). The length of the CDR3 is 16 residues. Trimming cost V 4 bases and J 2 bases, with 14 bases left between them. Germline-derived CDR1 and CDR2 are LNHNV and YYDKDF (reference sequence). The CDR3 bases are TGTGCCACCAGCACCCGGGGGCAGGGGACTAATGAAAAACTGTTTTTT. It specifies CATSTRGQGTNEKLFF.

CDR3 loop: CASSWGGISNQPQHF. DNA of the CDR3: TGTGCCAGCAGCTGGGGGGGTATTAGCAATCAGCCCCAGCATTTT. The J gene is TRBJ1-5, the V gene TRBV7-2, with TRBD1 as a possible D gene (5 bases). The V gene lost 4 bases and the J gene lost 0 bases, with 10 bases spanning the gap. In germline, CDR1 is SGHTA, CDR2 FQGNSA. This CDR3 has 15 amino acids.

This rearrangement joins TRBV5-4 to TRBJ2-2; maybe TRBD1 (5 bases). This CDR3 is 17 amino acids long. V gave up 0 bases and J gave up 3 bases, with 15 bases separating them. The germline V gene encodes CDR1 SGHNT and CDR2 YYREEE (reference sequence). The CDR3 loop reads CASSLELSRADTGELFF. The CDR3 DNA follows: TGTGCCAGCAGCTTGGAACTCTCCAGGGCCGACACCGGGGAGCTGTTTTTT.

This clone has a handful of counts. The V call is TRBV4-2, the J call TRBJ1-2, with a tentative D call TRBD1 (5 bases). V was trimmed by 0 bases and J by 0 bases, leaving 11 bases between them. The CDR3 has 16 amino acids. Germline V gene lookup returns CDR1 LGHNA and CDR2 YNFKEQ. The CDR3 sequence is CASSQEVGAANYGYTF. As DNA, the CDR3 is TGTGCCAGCAGCCAAGAGGTCGGGGCCGCTAACTATGGCTACACCTTC.

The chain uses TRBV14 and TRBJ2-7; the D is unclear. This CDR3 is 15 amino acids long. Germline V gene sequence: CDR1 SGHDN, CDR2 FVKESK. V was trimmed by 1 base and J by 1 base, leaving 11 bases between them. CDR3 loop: CASSQVWTASYEQYF. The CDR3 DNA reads TGTGCCAGCAGCCAAGTCTGGACGGCTTCCTACGAGCAGTACTTC.

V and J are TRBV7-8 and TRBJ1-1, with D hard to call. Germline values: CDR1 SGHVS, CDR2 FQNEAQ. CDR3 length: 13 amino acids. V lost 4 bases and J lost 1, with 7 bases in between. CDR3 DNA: TGTGCCAGCAGCTCGGGTAAGAACACTGAAGCTTTCTTT. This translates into CASSSGKNTEAFF.

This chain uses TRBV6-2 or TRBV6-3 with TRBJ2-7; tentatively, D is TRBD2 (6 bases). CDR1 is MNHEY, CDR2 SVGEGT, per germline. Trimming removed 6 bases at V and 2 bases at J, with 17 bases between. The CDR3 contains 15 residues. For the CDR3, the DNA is TGTGCCAGCAGCGCGGGGCTAGGGTTTCCCTACGAGCAGTACTTC. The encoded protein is CASSAGLGFPYEQYF.

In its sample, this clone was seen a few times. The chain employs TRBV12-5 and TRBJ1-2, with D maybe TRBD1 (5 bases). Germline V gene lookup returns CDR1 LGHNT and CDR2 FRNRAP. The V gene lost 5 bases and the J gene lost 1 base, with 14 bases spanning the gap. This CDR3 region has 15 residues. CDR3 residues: CASGTPGQGNYGYTF. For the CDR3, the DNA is TGTGCTAGTGGTACCCCCGGGCAGGGTAACTATGGCTACACCTTC.

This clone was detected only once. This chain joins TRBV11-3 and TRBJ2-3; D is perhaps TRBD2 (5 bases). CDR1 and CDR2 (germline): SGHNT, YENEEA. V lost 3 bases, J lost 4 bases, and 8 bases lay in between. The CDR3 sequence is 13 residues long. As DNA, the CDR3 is TGTGCCAGCAGCTTTGCAGCGGCAGATACGCAGTATTTT. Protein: CASSFAAADTQYF.

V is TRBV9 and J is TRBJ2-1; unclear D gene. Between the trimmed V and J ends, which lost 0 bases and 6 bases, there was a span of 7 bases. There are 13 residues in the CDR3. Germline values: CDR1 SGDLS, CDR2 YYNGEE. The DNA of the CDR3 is TGTGCCAGCAGCGTAGGTGGGATCAATGAGCAGTTCTTC. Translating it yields CASSVGGINEQFF.

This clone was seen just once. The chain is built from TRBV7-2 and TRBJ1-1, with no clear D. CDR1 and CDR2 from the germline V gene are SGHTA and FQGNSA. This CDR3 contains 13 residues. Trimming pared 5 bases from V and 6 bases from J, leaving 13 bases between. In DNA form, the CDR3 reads TGTGCCAGCAGCGTCGAAAGATTCTCTGAAGCTTTCTTT. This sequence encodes CASSVERFSEAFF.

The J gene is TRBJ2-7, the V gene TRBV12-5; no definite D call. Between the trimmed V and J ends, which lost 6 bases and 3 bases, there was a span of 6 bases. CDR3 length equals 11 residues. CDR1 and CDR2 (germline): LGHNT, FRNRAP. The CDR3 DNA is TGTGCTAGTGGGGGGATCTACGAGCAGTACTTC. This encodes CASGGIYEQYF.

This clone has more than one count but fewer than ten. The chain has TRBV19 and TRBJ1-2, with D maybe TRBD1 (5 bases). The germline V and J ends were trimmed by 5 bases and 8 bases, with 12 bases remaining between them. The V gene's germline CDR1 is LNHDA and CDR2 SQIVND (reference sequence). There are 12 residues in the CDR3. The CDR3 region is CASSARQLGYTF. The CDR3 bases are TGTGCCAGTAGTGCTCGACAGTTGGGCTACACCTTC.

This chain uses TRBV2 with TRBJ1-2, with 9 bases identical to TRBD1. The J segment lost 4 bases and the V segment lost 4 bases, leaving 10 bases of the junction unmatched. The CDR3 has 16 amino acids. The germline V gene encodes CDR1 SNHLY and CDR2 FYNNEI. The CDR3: CASSGPGTGMLYGYTF. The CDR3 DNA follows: TGTGCCAGCAGTGGTCCCGGGACAGGGATGCTCTATGGCTACACCTTC.

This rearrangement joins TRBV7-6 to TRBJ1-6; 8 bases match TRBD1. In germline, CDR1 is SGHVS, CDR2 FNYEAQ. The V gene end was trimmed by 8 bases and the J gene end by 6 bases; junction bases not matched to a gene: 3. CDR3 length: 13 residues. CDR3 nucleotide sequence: TGTGCCAGCGGTACAGGGGGTAATTCACCCCTCCACTTT. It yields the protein CASGTGGNSPLHF.

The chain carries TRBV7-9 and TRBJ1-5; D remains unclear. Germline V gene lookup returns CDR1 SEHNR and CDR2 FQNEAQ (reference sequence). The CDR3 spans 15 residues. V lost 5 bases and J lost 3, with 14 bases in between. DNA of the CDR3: TGTGCCAGCAGCCCCGGAGAGGTCTTCAATCAGCCCCAGCATTTT. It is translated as CASSPGEVFNQPQHF.

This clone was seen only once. The CDR3 loop is CASSPGQGEGEKLFF. CDR3 DNA sequence: TGTGCCAGCAGCCCAGGACAGGGCGAGGGTGAAAAACTGTTTTTT. The chain is built from TRBV7-2 and TRBJ1-4, with TRBD1 matching over 8 bases. V trimming: 5 bases; J trimming: 7 bases; junction bases outside the gene matches: 9. Germline V gene sequence: CDR1 SGHTA, CDR2 FQGNSA. This CDR3 has 15 amino acids. The whole variable domain, remainder taken from reference TRBV7-2 and TRBJ1-4, is GAGVSQSPSNKVTEKGKDVELRCDPISGHTALYWYRQSLGQGLEFLIYFQGNSAPDKSGLPSDRFSAERTGGSVSTLTIQRTQQEDSAVYLCASSPGQGEGEKLFFGSGTQLSVL.

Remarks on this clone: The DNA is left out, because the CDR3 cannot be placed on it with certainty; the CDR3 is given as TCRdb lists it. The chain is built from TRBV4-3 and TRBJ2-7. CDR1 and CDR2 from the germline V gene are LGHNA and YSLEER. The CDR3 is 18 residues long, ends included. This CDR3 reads CASSQEAFGEGRSYEQYF.

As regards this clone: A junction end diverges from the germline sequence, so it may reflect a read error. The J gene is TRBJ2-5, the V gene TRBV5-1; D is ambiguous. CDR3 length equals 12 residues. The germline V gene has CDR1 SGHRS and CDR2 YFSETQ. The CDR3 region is CASSPDQETQYF. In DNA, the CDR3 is TGCGCCAGCAGCCCGGACCAGGAGACCCAGTACTTC.

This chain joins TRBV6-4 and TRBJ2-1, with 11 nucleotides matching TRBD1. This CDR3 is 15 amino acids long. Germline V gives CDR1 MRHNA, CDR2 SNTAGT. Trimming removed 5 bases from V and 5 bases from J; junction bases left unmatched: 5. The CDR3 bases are TGTGCCAGCAGTCACAGGGGACAGGGGGACAATGAGCAGTTCTTC. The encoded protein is CASSHRGQGDNEQFF.

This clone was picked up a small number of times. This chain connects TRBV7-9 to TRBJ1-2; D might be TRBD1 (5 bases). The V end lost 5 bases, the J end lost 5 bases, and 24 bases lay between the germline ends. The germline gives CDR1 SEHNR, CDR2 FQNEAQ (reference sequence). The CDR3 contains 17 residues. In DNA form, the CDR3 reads TGTGCCAGCAGCCTAGAGGCAGGGAGGGGAGAAGGGTATGGCTACACCTTC. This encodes CASSLEAGRGEGYGYTF.

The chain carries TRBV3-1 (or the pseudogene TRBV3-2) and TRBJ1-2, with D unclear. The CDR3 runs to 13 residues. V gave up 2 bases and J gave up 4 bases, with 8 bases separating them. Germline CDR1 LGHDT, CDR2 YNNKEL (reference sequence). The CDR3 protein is CASSQSVPYGYTF. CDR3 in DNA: TGTGCCAGCAGCCAATCCGTACCCTATGGCTACACCTTC.

CDR3 DNA: TGTGCCAGCCGGGGACAGGGGGGGGCGAAAGCTTTCTTT. Translating it yields CASRGQGGAKAFF. V and J are TRBV2 and TRBJ1-1, with TRBD1 matching 11 bases. This CDR3 region has 13 residues. With 8 bases clipped from V and 9 bases from J, the junction kept 8 bases outside the gene matches. Germline V CDR1 and CDR2: SNHLY, FYNNEI.